These T cell receptor beta chains were read from a single sample in a study of blood T cell repertoires in COVID-19. Measured with immunoSEQ multiplex PCR; TCRdb has only the in-frame clones, and not every one. The sample lists 350,000 to 450,000 clones; roughly 90% were seen once. Sequencing was performed on peripheral blood. The receptors stem from a man between 40 and 49 years old with acute or convalescent COVID-19. The CDR3 runs from the conserved cysteine through the conserved F or W. D genes are given only for firm matches.

v_gene	j_gene	d_gene	CDR3nt	CDR3aa
TRBV19	TRBJ1-1	TRBD1	TGTGCCAGTAGTATCGACAGGGTGAACACTGAAGCTTTCTTT	CASSIDRVNTEAFF
TRBV6-2/TRBV6-3	TRBJ2-5	.	TGTGCCAGCAGTTACTCGAGGGCGGACCGAGACACCCAGTACTTC	CASSYSRADRDTQYF
TRBV30	TRBJ1-6	.	TGTGCCTGGATGAGCTCCTATAATTCACCCCTCCACTTT	CAWMSSYNSPLHF
TRBV6-2/TRBV6-3	TRBJ1-5	.	TGTGCCAGCAGTTACTCGGCCAGGGGCAATCAGCCCCAGCATTTT	CASSYSARGNQPQHF
TRBV9	TRBJ1-1	TRBD1	TGTGCCAGCAGCCCGAACTCACAGGGGCTAGGGAACACTGAAGCTTTCTTT	CASSPNSQGLGNTEAFF
TRBV25-1	TRBJ2-1	TRBD2	TGTGCCAGCAGTCGGGGTTTTTTTGGGACTAGCGGACGCAATGAGCAGTTCTTC	CASSRGFFGTSGRNEQFF
TRBV6-6	TRBJ1-1	.	TGTGCCAGCAGTGCTCTGTCTAGCACTTTCTTT	CASSALSSTFF
TRBV27	TRBJ2-3	TRBD2	TGTGCCAGCAGTTTAACTGGACTAGCGGGGATCACAGATACGCAGTATTTT	CASSLTGLAGITDTQYF
TRBV7-9	TRBJ2-5	TRBD1	TGTGCCAGCACCCCAAGTGGACAGGGGGAAGAGACCCAGTACTTC	CASTPSGQGEETQYF
TRBV13	TRBJ1-3	.	TGTGCCAGCAGCCAACGGTCCTCTGGAAACACCATATATTTT	CASSQRSSGNTIYF
TRBV7-8	TRBJ2-3	TRBD2	TGTGCCAGCAGCTCGGGACTAGCGGGCCTCAGCGCAGATACGCAGTATTTT	CASSSGLAGLSADTQYF
TRBV6-6	TRBJ1-4	.	TGTGCCAGCAGTTACTCAGGGGGTCGGAATGAAAAACTGTTTTTT	CASSYSGGRNEKLFF
TRBV3-1/TRBV3-2	TRBJ2-7	TRBD1	TGTGCCAGCAGCCAAGATCTTCCGGGACAGGGGGCTGTCGAGCAGTACTTC	CASSQDLPGQGAVEQYF
TRBV6-6	TRBJ1-3	.	TGTGCCAGCAGCCCTTGGCCGAACACCATATATTTT	CASSPWPNTIYF
TRBV5-8	TRBJ2-1	TRBD1	TGTGCCAGCAGCTCACTAGGGGGCCCCAATGAGCAGTTCTTC	CASSSLGGPNEQFF
TRBV4-2	TRBJ2-7	TRBD2	TGTGCCAGCAGCCAAGCTGGCGGGGGGACCTACGAGCAGTACTTC	CASSQAGGGTYEQYF
TRBV20-1	TRBJ2-7	.	TGCAGTGCTCGTGCTCCGGGACATACAGGTTACGAGCAGTACTTC	CSARAPGHTGYEQYF
TRBV6-5	TRBJ1-5	.	TGTGCCAGCAGTTACACGCAGGGACAGCCCCAGCATTTT	CASSYTQGQPQHF
TRBV18	TRBJ1-1	TRBD1	TGTGCCAGCTCACCGACAGGGACCATGAACACTGAAGCTTTCTTT	CASSPTGTMNTEAFF
TRBV5-4	TRBJ2-5	.	TGTGCCAGCAGCTTCGGAGGGGAGACCCAGTACTTC	CASSFGGETQYF
TRBV29-1	TRBJ1-2	TRBD1	TGCGGGTCTACCGGGACAGGGGGCGCCCTGGGATATGGCTACACCTTC	CGSTGTGGALGYGYTF
TRBV3-1/TRBV3-2	TRBJ1-5	.	TGTGCCAGCAGCCAAGATCCTTCGGGCAGGGCCGCTCAGCCCCAGCATTTT	CASSQDPSGRAAQPQHF
TRBV2	TRBJ2-7	TRBD1	TGTGCCAGCGGGACAGATACTTACGAGCAGTACTTC	CASGTDTYEQYF
TRBV28	TRBJ1-6	TRBD1	TGTGCCAGCAGTACTTATTGGATAAACAGGGGTCGGTATTCACCCCTCCACTTT	CASSTYWINRGRYSPLHF